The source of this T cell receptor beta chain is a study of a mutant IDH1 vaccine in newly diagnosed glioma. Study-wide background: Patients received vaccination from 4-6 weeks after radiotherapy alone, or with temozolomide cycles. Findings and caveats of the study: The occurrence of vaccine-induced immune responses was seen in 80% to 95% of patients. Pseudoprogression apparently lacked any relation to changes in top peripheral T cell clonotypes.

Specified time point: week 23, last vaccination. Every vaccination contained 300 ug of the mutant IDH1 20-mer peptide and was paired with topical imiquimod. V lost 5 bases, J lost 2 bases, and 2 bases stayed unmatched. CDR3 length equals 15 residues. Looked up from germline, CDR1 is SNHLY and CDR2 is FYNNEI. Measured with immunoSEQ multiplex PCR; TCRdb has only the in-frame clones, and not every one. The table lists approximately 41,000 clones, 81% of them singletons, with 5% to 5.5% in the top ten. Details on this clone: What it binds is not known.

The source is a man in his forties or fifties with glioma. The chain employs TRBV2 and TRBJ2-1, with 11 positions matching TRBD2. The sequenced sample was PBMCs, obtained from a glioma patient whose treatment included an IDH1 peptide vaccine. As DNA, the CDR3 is TGTGCCAGCAGTTTAGCGGGGGGGCCCTACAATGAGCAGTTCTTC. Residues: CASSLAGGPYNEQFF.